This entry lists 26 T cell receptor beta chains sequenced from one sample in a study of T cell changes during pregnancy in multiple sclerosis. Sequenced by immunoSEQ multiplex PCR; TCRdb stores in-frame clones only, minus some. The sample lists 85,000 to 90,000 clones; around 90% were seen once. Sequences were derived from peripheral blood, sampled in the first trimester of pregnancy. All receptors derive from a female donor in good health, enrolled as a control in a pregnancy study.

The chain employs TRBV28 and TRBJ2-3; TRBD2 agrees at 11 bases. The germline V gene has CDR1 MDHEN and CDR2 SYDVKM. This CDR3 spans 19 amino acids. The junction had 16 bases not matched to a gene; V was cut back by 3 bases and J by 5 bases. The CDR3 DNA reads TGTGCCAGCAGTTTGTTGCTAGGATCTAGCGGGGGGCGGGGAGATACGCAGTATTTT. This encodes CASSLLLGSSGGRGDTQYF.

This clone was seen just once. The V and J genes are TRBV6-6 and TRBJ1-2, with 8 bases fitting TRBD1. The CDR3 spans 13 residues. The V and J ends lost 5 bases and 4 bases, in that order; junction bases with no gene match: 3. Germline V gene sequence: CDR1 MNHNY, CDR2 SVGAGI (reference sequence). CDR3 amino acids: CASSQGAGYGYTF. CDR3 in DNA: TGTGCCAGCAGTCAGGGGGCGGGCTATGGCTACACCTTC.

V usage is TRBV27 and J usage is TRBJ2-1; 8 nucleotides align to TRBD2. V shed 5 bases, J shed 10 bases, and the junction held 4 bases outside the gene matches. The CDR3 contains 12 residues. Germline V gives CDR1 MNHEY, CDR2 SMNVEV (reference sequence). Here the CDR3 reads CASSPLAGEQFF. The CDR3 nucleotides are TGTGCCAGCAGTCCTTTAGCGGGGGAGCAGTTCTTC.

The chain recombines TRBV2 with TRBJ2-1; D possibly corresponds to TRBD1 (5 bases). Trimming took 5 bases from V and 0 from J, leaving 11 bases between them. CDR3 length: 15 residues. CDR1 is SNHLY and CDR2 is FYNNEI in the germline V gene. The CDR3 reads CASSYTGSSYNEQFF. In DNA, the CDR3 is TGTGCCAGCAGTTACACAGGTAGCTCCTACAATGAGCAGTTCTTC.

This chain connects TRBV9 to TRBJ2-1; 8 positions agree with TRBD2. The CDR3 runs to 15 residues. The V and J ends lost 1 base and 2 bases, in that order; junction bases with no gene match: 2. The V gene's germline CDR1 is SGDLS and CDR2 YYNGEE. CDR3 bases: TGTGCCAGCAGCGTATTCGGGGGGGCCTACAATGAGCAGTTCTTC. This encodes CASSVFGGAYNEQFF. Together with reference TRBV9 and TRBJ2-1, the CDR3 gives the full variable domain: DSGVTQTPKHLITATGQRVTLRCSPRSGDLSVYWYQQSLDQGLQFLIQYYNGEERAKGNILERFSAQQFPDLHSELNLSSLELGDSALYFCASSVFGGAYNEQFFGPGTRLTVL.

The chain employs TRBV28 and TRBJ2-7, with TRBD1 matching over 8 bases. Germline loops: CDR1 MDHEN, CDR2 SYDVKM. The CDR3 spans 15 residues. V lost 2 bases to trimming and J lost 2 bases; unmatched junction nucleotides: 5. CDR3 sequence reads: CASSLIGQGPYEQYF. The CDR3 DNA reads as TGTGCCAGCAGTTTAATCGGACAGGGCCCCTACGAGCAGTACTTC.

This sequence joins TRBV18 and TRBJ1-1; TRBD1 is a possible D gene (6 bases). Germline V gives CDR1 KGHSH, CDR2 LQKENI. Between the trimmed V and J ends, which lost 6 bases and 5 bases, there was a span of 10 bases. The length of the CDR3 is 12 residues. CDR3 protein: CASSPGQTEAFF. Written as DNA, the CDR3 is TGTGCCAGCTCGCCTGGACAGACTGAAGCTTTCTTT.

The chain is built from TRBV30 and TRBJ1-2; D possibly corresponds to TRBD1 (5 bases). The ends were cut back, 1 base at V and 4 bases at J, with 10 bases in the middle. The CDR3 has 13 residues. The V gene's germline CDR1 is GTSNPN and CDR2 SVGIG (reference sequence). DNA for the CDR3: TGTGCCTGGAGTGCCAGGGAGGGCTATGGCTACACCTTC. As protein: CAWSAREGYGYTF.

The chain recombines TRBV6-1 with TRBJ2-1; 9 bases fit TRBD2. Trimming took 0 bases from V and 8 from J; bases not matched to a gene: 8. This CDR3 is built from 16 residues. Germline V CDR1 and CDR2: MNHNS, SASEGT. CDR3 bases: TGTGCCAGCAGTGAAGCGCTTAGCGGGGGAGGGGATGAGCAGTTCTTC. It specifies CASSEALSGGGDEQFF.

The V gene is TRBV7-2, the J gene TRBJ2-1; D is perhaps TRBD1 (6 bases). Germline CDR1 reads SGHTA; CDR2 reads FQGNSA. CDR3 length equals 14 residues. Trimming shortened V by 5 bases and J by 10 bases, and 18 bases separated the two germline ends. CDR3 nucleotides: TGTGCCAGCAGCCTAGGACAGATCTTCAACGAGCAGTTCTTC. Translated: CASSLGQIFNEQFF.

This clone was seen only once. The V and J genes are TRBV18 and TRBJ2-3; D not certain. The CDR3 has 13 residues. Germline assignment: CDR1 KGHSH and CDR2 LQKENI. V was trimmed by 4 bases and J by 4 bases, leaving 9 bases between them. CDR3 residues: CASSRSEPDTQYF. CDR3 coding DNA: TGTGCCAGCTCACGTTCGGAGCCAGATACGCAGTATTTT.

V usage is TRBV27 and J usage is TRBJ2-7, with TRBD2 matching over 12 bases. Trimming took 6 bases from V and 0 from J; bases not matched to a gene: 6. Germline V lookup: CDR1 MNHEY, CDR2 SMNVEV (reference sequence). This CDR3 comprises 16 residues. CDR3 DNA: TGTGCCAGCAGGTCGACTAGCGGGGGAAGCTCCTACGAGCAGTACTTC. It encodes CASRSTSGGSSYEQYF.

The chain employs TRBV7-9 and TRBJ2-1, with TRBD1 matching 7 bases. The CDR3 is 16 amino acids. Trimming at V came to 5 bases and at J to 0 bases, leaving 7 bases not matched to a gene. The germline gives CDR1 SEHNR, CDR2 FQNEAQ (reference sequence). Here the CDR3 DNA reads TGTGCCAGCAGCCCCCCCGGGACAGCCTCCTACAATGAGCAGTTCTTC. This gives the protein CASSPPGTASYNEQFF.

The V gene is TRBV5-1, the J gene TRBJ1-1; 9 bases are shared with TRBD1. Trimming cost V 0 bases and J 0 bases; bases outside gene matches: 6. There are 17 residues in the CDR3. Germline values: CDR1 SGHRS, CDR2 YFSETQ. The chain's CDR3 is CASSLAGTGPLNTEAFF. The CDR3 DNA reads TGCGCCAGCAGCTTGGCAGGGACAGGGCCCCTGAACACTGAAGCTTTCTTT.

This clone was recorded once. The chain is built from TRBV5-1 and TRBJ1-1; no clear D. The length of the CDR3 is 14 residues. The V end was cut by 1 base, the J end by 1 base, with 8 bases between. CDR1 and CDR2 from the germline V gene are SGHRS and YFSETQ. The CDR3 is CASSLNTKNTEAFF. The CDR3 DNA reads as TGCGCCAGCAGCTTGAACACAAAGAACACTGAAGCTTTCTTT.

There are a few counts of this clone. J is TRBJ2-1 and V is TRBV7-8, with TRBD2 matching over 8 bases. This CDR3 has 19 residues. Germline lookup yields CDR1 SGHVS and CDR2 FQNEAQ. V shed 2 bases and J 0 bases; nucleotides not matched to a gene: 12. The CDR3 sequence: CASSLRTTSGLFSYNEQFF. CDR3 sequence (DNA): TGTGCCAGCAGCTTACGGACTACTAGCGGTTTGTTCTCCTACAATGAGCAGTTCTTC.

The chain has TRBV19 and TRBJ1-2; D remains ambiguous. CDR3 size: 13 residues. Looked up from germline, CDR1 is LNHDA and CDR2 is SQIVND (reference sequence). Trimming left V 3 bases short and J 8 bases short, with 13 bases between. Here the CDR3 reads CASSMRGDGGYTF. The CDR3 DNA sequence: TGTGCCAGTAGTATGAGAGGAGATGGAGGCTACACCTTC. Complete variable domain (other parts from reference TRBV19 and TRBJ1-2): DGGITQSPKYLFRKEGQNVTLSCEQNLNHDAMYWYRQDPGQGLRLIYYSQIVNDFQKGDIAEGYSVSREKKESFPLTVTSAQKNPTAFYLCASSMRGDGGYTFGSGTRLTVV.

The chain joins TRBV14 to TRBJ2-4, with a weak D call TRBD2 (6 bases). The CDR3 totals 16 residues. Germline values: CDR1 SGHDN, CDR2 FVKESK. Trimming stripped 5 bases from V and 1 base from J, with 15 bases between. CDR3 in amino acids: CASSKGRDWAKNIQYF. CDR3 DNA: TGTGCCAGCAGCAAGGGAAGGGACTGGGCCAAAAACATTCAGTACTTC.

The chain carries TRBV30 and TRBJ2-7; 7 bases match TRBD2. Germline values: CDR1 GTSNPN, CDR2 SVGIG (reference sequence). Germline trimming cut 0 bases from V and 4 bases from J; bases unmatched to any gene: 3. The CDR3 contains 13 residues. The CDR3: CAWSVSGEYEQYF. CDR3 bases: TGTGCCTGGAGTGTAAGCGGGGAGTACGAGCAGTACTTC.

This clone was observed many times. V usage is TRBV27 and J usage is TRBJ2-3; TRBD2 is a possible D gene (5 bases). The CDR3 extends over 13 amino acids. Per germline, CDR1 MNHEY and CDR2 SMNVEV (reference sequence). The V gene lost 5 bases and the J gene lost 2 bases, with 8 bases spanning the gap. The CDR3 loop reads CASSLAITDTQYF. The CDR3 bases are TGTGCCAGCAGTCTAGCTATCACAGATACGCAGTATTTT.

The CDR3 bases are TGTGCCAGCAGCGGGGTGAAATCCTACGAGCAGTACTTC. Residues: CASSGVKSYEQYF. This sequence joins TRBV6-5 and TRBJ2-7, with D perhaps matching TRBD2 (5 bases). The ends were cut back, 6 bases at V and 1 base at J, with 10 bases in the middle. Germline-derived CDR1 and CDR2 are MNHEY and SVGAGI. The CDR3 is 13 amino acids.

This chain links TRBV4-2 with TRBJ2-1, with 8 positions matching TRBD1. The CDR3 loop spans 15 amino acids. In germline, CDR1 is LGHNA, CDR2 YNFKEQ. Losses at the gene ends were 4 bases for V and 4 bases for J; bases not matched to a gene: 6. The CDR3 DNA reads TGTGCCAGCAGCCGTACGGGACAGGCATACAATGAGCAGTTCTTC. Translation gives CASSRTGQAYNEQFF.

The rearrangement links TRBV29-1 to TRBJ1-1; 8 bases agree with TRBD1. The V gene end was trimmed by 7 bases and the J gene end by 5 bases; junction bases not matched to a gene: 6. Per the germline V gene, CDR1 is SQVTM and CDR2 is ANQGSEA. The CDR3 has 12 amino acids. This CDR3 is CSAWTGRTEAFF. CDR3 sequence (DNA): TGCAGCGCCTGGACAGGGAGGACTGAAGCTTTCTTT.

The V gene is TRBV6-5, the J gene TRBJ1-1; 7 nucleotides line up with TRBD1. The CDR3 runs to 16 residues. V lost 4 bases, J lost 0 bases, and 8 bases stayed unmatched. Germline V gives CDR1 MNHEY, CDR2 SVGAGI. CDR3 sequence reads: CASSWDRRTVNTEAFF. CDR3 nucleotide sequence: TGTGCCAGCAGTTGGGACAGAAGGACAGTGAACACTGAAGCTTTCTTT.

This rearrangement joins TRBV7-9 to TRBJ2-1; the D gene is possibly TRBD2 (7 bases). Trimming shortened V by 5 bases and J by 5 bases, and 16 bases separated the two germline ends. In germline, CDR1 is SEHNR, CDR2 FQNEAQ (reference sequence). The CDR3 is 15 residues long. The CDR3 loop reads CASSDPGGGHNEQFF. For the CDR3, the DNA is TGTGCCAGCAGCGACCCTGGCGGGGGCCACAATGAGCAGTTCTTC. Combining the CDR3 with reference TRBV7-9 and TRBJ2-1 gives the whole variable domain DTGVSQNPRHKITKRGQNVTFRCDPISEHNRLYWYRQTLGQGPEFLTYFQNEAQLEKSRLLSDRFSAERPKGSFSTLEIQRTEQGDSAMYLCASSDPGGGHNEQFFGPGTRLTVL.

The chain combines TRBV28 with TRBJ2-5; 12 nucleotides align to TRBD2. Germline CDR1 reads MDHEN; CDR2 reads SYDVKM. CDR3 size: 18 residues. Losses at the gene ends were 6 bases for V and 6 bases for J; bases not matched to a gene: 17. The DNA for the CDR3 is TGTGCCAGCAGCCTTCTCTCATGGACTAGCGGGGTAGGGAAGACCCAGTACTTC. Encoded protein: CASSLLSWTSGVGKTQYF.